One sample yielded the 22 T cell receptor beta chains listed below, sequenced in a study of response to subunit inactivated influenza vaccine. One entry per CDR3 protein results from TCRdb running MiXCR on the RT-PCR reads. Found here are 450,000 to 600,000 distinct CDR3 sequences, approximately 7.6% of them singletons; the top ten hold 10% to 15%. The sample was PBMCs from blood, taken less than 30 months after vaccination. The receptors derive from a man between 45 and 75 years old who received an inactivated influenza vaccine.

This clonotype was counted many times. V is TRBV29-1 and J is TRBJ2-3; TRBD1 might be the D (7 bases). Per the germline V gene, CDR1 is SQVTM and CDR2 is ANQGSEA. V was shortened by 6 bases and J by 3 bases, with 10 bases between the two germline ends. This CDR3 is 12 amino acids long. CDR3 nucleotide sequence: TGCAGCGTCAGGGGGGAAACAGATACGCAGTATTTT. This translates into CSVRGETDTQYF.

This clonotype has at least ten counts. CDR3 residues: CASSLSQSSGNTIYF. The CDR3 coding sequence is TGTGCCAGCAGCTTATCACAGAGCTCTGGAAACACCATATATTTT. The chain carries TRBV7-9 and TRBJ1-3, with D unresolved. This CDR3 is 15 amino acids long. Germline CDR1 is SEHNR and CDR2 is FQNEAQ (reference sequence). The V end was cut by 2 bases, the J end by 0 bases, with 8 bases between.

This clonotype was observed a handful of times. The chain is built from TRBV12-3 or TRBV12-4 and TRBJ1-2, with D unresolved. The V end was cut by 3 bases, the J end by 0 bases, with 8 bases between. This CDR3 spans 14 amino acids. CDR3 sequence: CASSFARANYGYTF. DNA for the CDR3: TGTGCCAGCAGTTTCGCCAGAGCTAACTATGGCTACACCTTC.

This clonotype has just one count. The J gene is TRBJ2-3, the V gene TRBV20-1, with TRBD2 matching 9 bases. The germline CDR1 and CDR2 sequences are DFQATT and SNEGSKA (reference sequence). J gave up 6 bases and V 3 bases, and 13 bases lay outside the gene matches. The CDR3 runs 16 residues. CDR3 region: CSARPAGGRTWDTQYF. In nucleotides, the CDR3 is TGCAGTGCTAGGCCAGCGGGGGGCCGAACTTGGGATACGCAGTATTTT.

About this clonotype itself: The conserved final phenylalanine or tryptophan is absent from the CDR3, which likely points to a read error. The chain combines TRBV15 with TRBJ2-5; D tentatively fits TRBD1 or TRBD2 (6 bases each). V lost 0 bases to trimming and J lost 5 bases, with 10 bases between them. CDR1 LNHNV and CDR2 YYDKDF come from the germline V gene (reference sequence). The CDR3 covers 14 residues. The CDR3 sequence: CATSRDDGGETQYV. CDR3 coding DNA: TGTGCCACCAGCAGAGATGACGGGGGCGAGACCCAGTACGTC.

This clonotype was counted ten times or more. The CDR3 region has the DNA TGTGCCAGTACCGATTCGTATCAGCCCCAGCATTTT. Residues: CASTDSYQPQHF. The rearrangement uses TRBV19 and TRBJ1-5; no reliable D call. Germline assignment: CDR1 LNHDA and CDR2 SQIVND (reference sequence). The CDR3 runs to 12 residues. The germline V and J ends were trimmed by 7 bases and 5 bases, with 9 bases remaining between them. The whole variable domain, remainder taken from reference TRBV19 and TRBJ1-5, is DGGITQSPKYLFRKEGQNVTLSCEQNLNHDAMYWYRQDPGQGLRLIYYSQIVNDFQKGDIAEGYSVSREKKESFPLTVTSAQKNPTAFYLCASTDSYQPQHFGDGTRLSIL.

The V and J genes are TRBV11-2 and TRBJ2-3; 11 bases match TRBD2. The CDR3 has 18 amino acids. Trimming took 8 bases from V and 3 from J; bases not matched to a gene: 16. In germline, CDR1 is SGHAT, CDR2 FQNNGV. DNA for the CDR3: TGTGCCAGCGTCCGTAAAATTTTTTCTAGCGGGGGGACAGATACGCAGTATTTT. Its protein product is CASVRKIFSSGGTDTQYF.

This clonotype was observed at least ten times. The CDR3 DNA is TGTGCCAGCAGCGAGACAGGGAATGGGTTTGCAGATACGCAGTATTTT. This gives the protein CASSETGNGFADTQYF. The rearrangement joins TRBV11-2 to TRBJ2-3, with TRBD1 matching 7 bases. Germline CDR1 and CDR2: SGHAT and FQNNGV. The V gene end was trimmed by 5 bases and the J gene end by 4 bases; junction bases not matched to a gene: 12. CDR3 length equals 16 residues.

Only a few counts were recorded for this clonotype. The chain couples TRBV15 to TRBJ2-3; 12 bases are a match to TRBD2. Germline V gene lookup returns CDR1 LNHNV and CDR2 YYDKDF (reference sequence). The CDR3 totals 17 residues. V shed 1 base and J 4 bases; nucleotides not matched to a gene: 6. CDR3 DNA: TGTGCCACCAGCAGAGTCAGACTAGCGGGAGTTTCAGATACGCAGTATTTT. Protein: CATSRVRLAGVSDTQYF.

This clonotype was found a few times. The rearrangement links TRBV6-1 to TRBJ2-6; 9 bases are shared with TRBD1. J lost 3 bases, V lost 8 bases, and 2 bases had no gene match. From germline, CDR1 is MNHNS and CDR2 SASEGT. The CDR3 length is 14 residues. The CDR3 loop is CASRTGVGANVLTF. CDR3 sequence (DNA): TGTGCCAGCCGGACAGGGGTTGGGGCCAACGTCCTGACTTTC.

This clonotype was recorded at least ten times. The chain couples TRBV12-3 or TRBV12-4 to TRBJ2-3; 7 bases line up with TRBD2. The CDR3 is 15 amino acids. After removal of 8 bases from V and 2 bases from J, the junction contained 10 bases not matched to a gene. CDR3 nucleotide sequence: TGTGCCAGCTCCCCAGGGAGGGCCTACACAGATACGCAGTATTTT. The encoded protein is CASSPGRAYTDTQYF.

This clonotype has ten or more counts. This rearrangement joins TRBV12-3 or TRBV12-4 to TRBJ2-5, with TRBD1 identical over 9 bases. With V trimmed by 6 bases and J by 2 bases, 4 bases remained unmatched. The CDR3 runs 14 residues. The CDR3 bases are TGTGCCAGCAGCCCCGGGACAGGGCAAGAGACCCAGTACTTC. Its protein product is CASSPGTGQETQYF.

This clonotype was found a few times. V is TRBV7-2 and J is TRBJ2-1; 7 bases line up with TRBD1. The CDR3 is made up of 16 amino acids. Germline V gene data show CDR1 as SGHTA and CDR2 as FQGNSA. V was clipped by 4 bases and J by 2 bases; unmatched bases: 8. The chain's CDR3 is CASSSTGAGAYNEQFF. The DNA of the CDR3 is TGTGCCAGCAGCTCCACAGGGGCTGGGGCCTACAATGAGCAGTTCTTC.

This clonotype has at least ten counts. The chain joins TRBV12-3 or TRBV12-4 to TRBJ1-5; D not resolved. The length of the CDR3 is 14 residues. Trimming cost V 7 bases and J 11 bases, with 21 bases left between them. In nucleotides, the CDR3 is TGTGCCAGCACCGTAGGAACAACTAAAACGGCCCAGCATTTT. It codes for CASTVGTTKTAQHF.

V and J are TRBV12-3 or TRBV12-4 and TRBJ2-3; TRBD1 is a possible D gene (5 bases). Trimming cost V 6 bases and J 0 bases, with 16 bases left between them. The CDR3 is made up of 16 amino acids. The DNA for the CDR3 is TGTGCCAGCAGGTTATCAGTGGGGCGGAGCACAGATACGCAGTATTTT. Its translation is CASRLSVGRSTDTQYF.

The V call is TRBV7-2, the J call TRBJ2-7; 8 bases are a match to TRBD2. The V segment lost 5 bases and the J segment 6 bases; nucleotides outside the gene matches: 15. CDR3 length equals 16 residues. In germline, CDR1 is SGHTA, CDR2 FQGNSA. The CDR3 DNA is TGTGCCAGCAGCCACCCACGGGGGGGAGGTCTTCGCGAGCAGTACTTC. Protein product: CASSHPRGGGLREQYF.

This clonotype was seen more than once but under ten times. This chain uses TRBV18 with TRBJ1-5; D unclear. The germline V gene encodes CDR1 KGHSH and CDR2 LQKENI. V was clipped by 2 bases and J by 1 base, with 6 bases between them. The CDR3 length is 14 residues. The CDR3 DNA follows: TGTGCCAGCTCACCAGTGGACAGCAATCAGCCCCAGCATTTT. Encoded protein: CASSPVDSNQPQHF.

This clonotype came up many times. The chain has TRBV5-1 and TRBJ2-1; 7 positions match TRBD2. Germline V gene lookup returns CDR1 SGHRS and CDR2 YFSETQ. Trimming at V came to 6 bases and at J to 7 bases, leaving 19 bases not matched to a gene. The CDR3 totals 17 residues. The CDR3 DNA reads as TGCGCCAGCAAAAAACGGAGCGGGGAGGGCCCCTCTAATGAGCAGTTCTTC. Translation gives CASKKRSGEGPSNEQFF.

This chain links TRBV4-2 with TRBJ2-1, with 8 bases matching TRBD2. The CDR3 loop spans 17 amino acids. With 0 bases clipped from V and 3 bases from J, the junction kept 7 bases outside the gene matches. CDR1 and CDR2 from the germline V gene are LGHNA and YNFKEQ. The DNA of the CDR3 is TGTGCCAGCAGCCAAGAAGGAGCGGGAGCATACTACAATGAGCAGTTCTTC. Translating gives CASSQEGAGAYYNEQFF.

This clonotype has at least ten counts. V gene TRBV7-2 combines with J gene TRBJ2-3, with D perhaps TRBD2 (7 bases). Germline CDR1 reads SGHTA; CDR2 reads FQGNSA. There are 16 residues in the CDR3. The V and J ends lost 5 bases and 5 bases respectively, with 20 bases between them. CDR3 amino acids: CASSPNLRGGGDTQYF. The CDR3 DNA sequence: TGTGCCAGCAGCCCGAACTTGAGGGGGGGAGGAGATACGCAGTATTTT.

This clonotype was detected only a few times. The V gene is TRBV5-1, the J gene TRBJ2-7, with D maybe TRBD1 (5 bases). CDR3 size: 16 residues. Trimming pared 0 bases from V and 4 bases from J, leaving 17 bases between. In germline, CDR1 is SGHRS, CDR2 YFSETQ. The CDR3, as DNA: TGCGCCAGCAGCTTGGTTAGTACAGGACGGTCGTACGAGCAGTACTTC. Its translation: CASSLVSTGRSYEQYF. The full variable domain, rest sourced from reference TRBV5-1 and TRBJ2-7, is KAGVTQTPRYLIKTRGQQVTLSCSPISGHRSVSWYQQTPGQGLQFLFEYFSETQRNKGNFPGRFSGRQFSNSRSEMNVSTLELGDSALYLCASSLVSTGRSYEQYFGPGTRLTVT.

This chain connects TRBV12-3 or TRBV12-4 to TRBJ2-6; D not resolved. This CDR3 has 11 amino acids. The V end lost 5 bases, the J end lost 8 bases, and 4 bases lay between the germline ends. CDR3 residues: CASSVSNVLTF. The CDR3 DNA sequence: TGTGCCAGCAGTGTTTCCAACGTCCTGACTTTC.